This TCR beta chain was identified in a study of brain T cells in children with intractable seizures. Overall study findings and caveats: HCMV serostatus was not known, and viral specificity came from CDR3 similarity only. Absence of clones before surgery may stem from lower sequencing depth.

This clone was seen once. Its antigen is still unknown. This sample's time point: blood from clinic visit 5 months post-surgery; TSC patient then seizure free. Sequencing was limited to surgery cases with top T cell transcript signatures in brain tissue. Pre-surgery treatment included at least one anti-epileptic drug. Measured with immunoSEQ multiplex PCR; TCRdb has only the in-frame clones, and not every one. The data show under 400,000 clones, over 90% seen once. Germline V CDR1 and CDR2: MNHEY, SMNVEV (reference sequence). There are 15 residues in the CDR3. Trimming took off 1 base at V and 6 bases at J, with 13 bases between the two ends.

This clonotype was obtained from a boy less than two years old with tuberous sclerosis and intractable seizures. V usage is TRBV27 and J usage is TRBJ2-1, with a possible D match to TRBD2 (6 bases). Here the sequenced sample was peripheral blood, taken more than 4 months after surgery. As DNA, the CDR3 is TGTGCCAGCAGTTTATACGGGAGAAGAGTCAATGAGCAGTTCTTC. Translating it yields CASSLYGRRVNEQFF.